The T cell receptor beta chain under discussion was sequenced for a study of cytomegalovirus exposure and HLA in healthy donors. V was shortened by 3 bases and J by 4 bases, with 18 bases between the two germline ends. The CDR3 consists of 17 residues. In germline, CDR1 is SGHTA, CDR2 FQGTGA. About this clone: Other nucleotide sequences in the sample specify the same CDR3.

Use of 60 Vbeta and 13 Jbeta primers characterized the PCR. Under the authors' procedure: In a later analysis, the count reached about 75 million unique TCR beta chains, with 10 million to 11 million shared. The repertoire was sequenced with immunoSEQ multiplex PCR; TCRdb's copy has only in-frame clones and lacks some. V and J calls and clone size come straight from that table; D and trimming were deduced from the DNA. The sample's table shows about 170,000 clones. The source is an older woman in good health and CMV-seronegative. Material for sequencing was PBMCs. The chain combines TRBV7-3 with TRBJ2-2, with D possibly matching TRBD2 (5 bases). In nucleotides, the CDR3 is TGTGCCAGCAGCTTGAGTTCTACCGGCGAGGGCACCGGGGAGCTGTTTTTT. It encodes CASSLSSTGEGTGELFF. Complete variable domain (other parts from reference TRBV7-3 and TRBJ2-2): GAGVSQTPSNKVTEKGKYVELRCDPISGHTALYWYRQSLGQGPEFLIYFQGTGAADDSGLPNDRFFAVRPEGSVSTLKIQRTERGDSAVYLCASSLSSTGEGTGELFFGEGSRLTVL.